The entry below describes one TCR beta chain. The antigen is not known. The data were produced by immunoSEQ multiplex PCR, yet TCRdb's version contains in-frame clones alone and is incomplete. The sample has some 2,500,000 clones, roughly 93% seen once. Germline V CDR1 and CDR2: SGHTA, FQGNSA. The CDR3 has 16 residues. V was trimmed by 4 bases and J by 2 bases, leaving 16 bases between them. This sample is part of a study of shared clonotypes between healthy human individuals. Findings and limits, study-wide: Among several donors, approximately 5% of naive CD4 clonotypes were found in common. In this cohort, only blood was sampled, and tissue repertoires likely differ. Estimated richness values were generally larger in naive subsets than in memory subsets.

The receptor was isolated from a man aged 18 to 29 in good health. Some clones in this sample may be carry-over from other donors' samples. The material sequenced was naive CD4+ T cells from PBMCs. Documented subset: CD45RA+ positively selected. This chain connects TRBV7-2 to TRBJ2-3, with D possibly TRBD2 on 5 matching bases. The CDR3 sequence is CASSWAPGGSTDTQYF. The CDR3 DNA reads TGTGCCAGCAGCTGGGCCCCTGGCGGGTCCACAGATACGCAGTATTTT.